This T cell receptor beta chain is drawn from a study of blood T cells in healthy people across ages. Germline V lookup: CDR1 LGHDT, CDR2 YNNKEL (reference sequence). V was cut by 1 base and J by 2 bases, with 11 bases left in between. The CDR3 has 16 amino acids. The use of a sample-barcoded 5' primer and a J-beta primer mix characterized a second PCR of roughly 6 to 11 cycles. One entry per CDR3 protein, called by TCRdb with MiXCR from the 5' RACE reads. Here the sample spans fewer than 750,000 distinct CDR3 sequences, 47% being singletons. The sequenced sample consisted of blood. The sequence was obtained from a man at least 80 years old in good health. The chain links TRBV3-1 to TRBJ1-4; no reliable D call. DNA for the CDR3: TGTGCCAGCAGCCAAGGGCGACTTTCTACTAATGAAAAACTGTTTTTT. Its translation: CASSQGRLSTNEKLFF.